One sample yielded the 14 T cell receptor beta chains listed below, sequenced in a study of blood T cell repertoires in COVID-19. Generated by immunoSEQ multiplex PCR, the TCRdb table keeps only in-frame clones and is missing some. The sample lists approximately 380,000 clones, about 89% occurring once. The sequencing sample was made of PBMCs or T cells enriched from blood (not recorded which). The source is a woman aged 40 to 49 who had been exposed to COVID-19.

V and J are TRBV20-1 and TRBJ1-1, with 8 bases matching TRBD1. CDR1 DFQATT and CDR2 SNEGSKA come from the germline V gene (reference sequence). V lost 3 bases and J lost 1; bases outside the gene matches: 7. CDR3 length equals 15 residues. CDR3 sequence reads: CSASTGGIKNTEAFF. The CDR3 coding sequence is TGCAGTGCTAGTACAGGGGGAATCAAGAACACTGAAGCTTTCTTT.

The genes are TRBV2 and TRBJ1-1; no reliable D call. The V end was cut by 3 bases, the J end by 5 bases, with 4 bases between. The CDR3 spans 11 residues. Germline assignment: CDR1 SNHLY and CDR2 FYNNEI. The CDR3 loop is CASSERTEAFF. CDR3 DNA sequence: TGTGCCAGCAGTGAGAGGACTGAAGCTTTCTTT.

This chain links TRBV20-1 with TRBJ2-3; D is unresolved. Trimming took off 1 base at V and 5 bases at J, with 4 bases between the two ends. The CDR3 is 11 amino acids. Germline lookup yields CDR1 DFQATT and CDR2 SNEGSKA (reference sequence). CDR3: CSARALDTQYF. The CDR3, as DNA: TGCAGTGCTAGAGCCTTAGATACGCAGTATTTT.

The rearrangement links TRBV5-1 to TRBJ2-1; D is possibly TRBD1 (5 bases). Trimming took off 4 bases at V and 2 bases at J, with 13 bases between the two ends. CDR3 length: 15 amino acids. Germline V gene sequence: CDR1 SGHRS, CDR2 YFSETQ. This chain's CDR3 is CASSTETGAYNEQFF. The CDR3 region has the DNA TGCGCCAGCAGCACCGAAACAGGTGCCTACAATGAGCAGTTCTTC. Using reference TRBV5-1 and TRBJ2-1 for the parts outside the CDR3, the full variable domain is KAGVTQTPRYLIKTRGQQVTLSCSPISGHRSVSWYQQTPGQGLQFLFEYFSETQRNKGNFPGRFSGRQFSNSRSEMNVSTLELGDSALYLCASSTETGAYNEQFFGPGTRLTVL.

The sample holds one count of this clone. At one boundary the junction diverges from the germline segment, which might be a read error. The chain is built from TRBV7-3 and TRBJ1-1; D perhaps matches TRBD1 (5 bases). The CDR3 sequence is 13 residues long. Germline V CDR1 and CDR2: SGHTA, FQGTGA. CDR3 amino acids: CASSSESWRDPHF. The CDR3 nucleotides read TGTGCCAGCAGCTCCGAAAGTTGGCGGGACCCCCACTTT.

This chain uses TRBV3-1 (or the pseudogene TRBV3-2) with TRBJ2-3; D gene unclear. V was trimmed by 1 base and J by 4 bases, leaving 9 bases between them. Germline V gene lookup returns CDR1 LGHDT and CDR2 YNNKEL (reference sequence). This CDR3 region has 14 residues. CDR3 in DNA: TGTGCCAGCAGCCAAGGATTTGCGGCAGATACGCAGTATTTT. Translated, it gives CASSQGFAADTQYF.

The rearrangement links TRBV18 to TRBJ2-1; D remains unclear. V lost 4 bases, J lost 7 bases, and 8 bases lay in between. Germline CDR1 is KGHSH and CDR2 is LQKENI. The CDR3 covers 12 residues. CDR3 sequence: CASSLSSNEQFF. The DNA of the CDR3 is TGTGCCAGCTCACTTAGTAGTAATGAGCAGTTCTTC.

This sequence joins TRBV5-6 and TRBJ1-2, with 7 bases identical to TRBD1. The CDR3 runs 15 residues. The junction had 10 bases not matched to a gene; V was cut back by 4 bases and J by 4 bases. Germline CDR1 and CDR2: SGHDT and YYEEEE. The CDR3 DNA is TGTGCCAGCAGCCTGGGACAGCTTACTACCTATGGCTACACCTTC. Translated, it gives CASSLGQLTTYGYTF.

The V and J genes are TRBV6-5 and TRBJ1-1; TRBD1 aligns across 8 bases. The CDR3 contains 13 residues. The V gene's germline CDR1 is MNHEY and CDR2 SVGAGI. Losses at the gene ends were 8 bases for V and 3 bases for J; bases not matched to a gene: 5. The CDR3 sequence is CASLGQGYTEAFF. The CDR3 nucleotides read TGTGCCAGCCTCGGACAGGGCTACACTGAAGCTTTCTTT.

As concerns this clone: The same CDR3 arises from other DNA sequences in this sample as well. V usage is TRBV7-2 and J usage is TRBJ1-3, with a possible D match to TRBD1 (5 bases). Germline CDR1 reads SGHTA; CDR2 reads FQGNSA. The CDR3 has 15 amino acids. Trimming pared 1 base from V and 0 bases from J, leaving 7 bases between. The CDR3 DNA reads TGTGCCAGCAGCTTAGATAGGGGCTCTGGAAACACCATATATTTT. It codes for CASSLDRGSGNTIYF.

The gene calls are TRBV5-1 and TRBJ2-7; TRBD1 aligns across 7 bases. V shed 1 base, J shed 5 bases, and the junction held 9 bases outside the gene matches. CDR1 and CDR2 (germline): SGHRS, YFSETQ. The CDR3 consists of 15 residues. Written as DNA, the CDR3 is TGCGCCAGCAGCTTGAGAGGGGGCGGTTCCCACGAGCAGTACTTC. Translating it yields CASSLRGGGSHEQYF.

The rearrangement links TRBV5-1 to TRBJ2-2, with 10 bases identical to TRBD1. Germline CDR1 and CDR2: SGHRS and YFSETQ. V was pared by 4 bases and J by 3 bases, with 6 bases of the junction left unmatched. CDR3 length: 16 amino acids. The CDR3 DNA reads as TGCGCCAGCAGCGAAGGGGGACAGGGGTACACCGGGGAGCTGTTTTTT. Translated: CASSEGGQGYTGELFF.

The chain combines TRBV18 with TRBJ2-6, with a tentative D call TRBD2 (5 bases). Between the trimmed V and J ends, which lost 3 bases and 0 bases, there was a span of 9 bases. Germline V gives CDR1 KGHSH, CDR2 LQKENI. The CDR3 is 16 residues long. DNA for the CDR3: TGTGCCAGCTCACCCGGGATCCACTCTGGGGCCAACGTCCTGACTTTC. Translation gives CASSPGIHSGANVLTF.

The rearrangement uses TRBV10-2 and TRBJ1-2, with D hard to call. V was clipped by 2 bases and J by 7 bases, with 8 bases between them. The germline gives CDR1 WSHSY, CDR2 SAAADI. This CDR3 contains 12 residues. This chain's CDR3 is CASSEVRGGYTF. In DNA form, the CDR3 reads TGCGCCAGCAGTGAGGTGCGGGGTGGCTACACCTTC.